A selection of T cell receptor beta chains follows, all from one sample in a study of cytomegalovirus exposure and HLA in healthy donors. Generated by immunoSEQ multiplex PCR, the TCRdb table keeps only in-frame clones and is missing some. The sample holds about 160,000 clones, approximately 81% seen once. The specimen sequenced was PBMCs. The receptors were gathered from a young man in good health and CMV-seropositive. CDR3s include the opening cysteine and the closing phenylalanine or tryptophan. A D gene is named only where the DNA matches it firmly. A row's size may be missing; if present it is once, few, many or a size class.

d_gene: TRBD1; v_gene: TRBV4-2; abundance: few; j_gene: TRBJ2-7; CDR3aa: CASSQPGQAHYEQYF; CDR3nt: TGTGCCAGCAGCCAACCGGGACAGGCCCACTACGAGCAGTACTTC
d_gene: TRBD2; v_gene: TRBV5-6; abundance: .; j_gene: TRBJ2-7; CDR3aa: CASNLGGTRFYEQYF; CDR3nt: TGTGCCAGCAACCTGGGAGGGACTAGGTTTTACGAGCAGTACTTC
d_gene: .; v_gene: TRBV2; abundance: .; j_gene: TRBJ1-5; CDR3aa: CASNQQGNNQPQHF; CDR3nt: TGTGCCAGCAACCAACAGGGAAACAATCAGCCCCAGCATTTT
d_gene: .; v_gene: TRBV5-1; abundance: .; j_gene: TRBJ1-4; CDR3aa: CASSSTGSTTNEKLFF; CDR3nt: TGCGCCAGCAGCTCGACAGGCAGCACAACTAATGAAAAACTGTTTTTT
d_gene: .; v_gene: TRBV7-9; abundance: .; j_gene: TRBJ2-2; CDR3aa: CASIDLDGGQGRTGELFF; CDR3nt: TGTGCCAGCATTGACTTGGACGGGGGGCAGGGACGCACCGGGGAGCTGTTTTTT
d_gene: TRBD2; v_gene: TRBV28; abundance: once; j_gene: TRBJ2-7; CDR3aa: CASRPGLGGSHEQYF; CDR3nt: TGTGCCAGCAGGCCCGGACTGGGGGGGTCTCACGAGCAGTACTTC
d_gene: TRBD1; v_gene: TRBV5-1; abundance: .; j_gene: TRBJ1-2; CDR3aa: CASSLETGVNGYTF; CDR3nt: TGCGCCAGCAGCTTGGAGACAGGGGTGAATGGCTACACCTTC
d_gene: .; v_gene: TRBV7-2; abundance: .; j_gene: TRBJ2-7; CDR3aa: CASSHSEYYEQYF; CDR3nt: TGTGCCAGCAGCCACAGTGAATACTACGAGCAGTACTTC
d_gene: TRBD2; v_gene: TRBV10-3; abundance: .; j_gene: TRBJ2-1; CDR3aa: CAISEGLADLYNEQFF; CDR3nt: TGTGCCATCAGTGAGGGACTAGCGGACCTCTACAATGAGCAGTTCTTC
d_gene: .; v_gene: TRBV7-2; abundance: few; j_gene: TRBJ1-2; CDR3aa: CASSFPGVGYTF; CDR3nt: TGTGCCAGCAGCTTCCCAGGGGTCGGCTACACCTTC
d_gene: TRBD2; v_gene: TRBV7-9; abundance: few; j_gene: TRBJ2-3; CDR3aa: CASRSGTSGISTDTQYF; CDR3nt: TGTGCCAGCAGGTCCGGGACTAGCGGGATTAGCACAGATACGCAGTATTTT
d_gene: .; v_gene: TRBV4-3; abundance: .; j_gene: TRBJ2-1; CDR3aa: CASSQDGQGHNEQFF; CDR3nt: TGCGCCAGCAGCCAAGATGGGCAGGGCCACAATGAGCAGTTCTTC
d_gene: .; v_gene: TRBV5-4; abundance: .; j_gene: TRBJ1-2; CDR3aa: CASSLWAVSGYTF; CDR3nt: TGTGCCAGCAGCTTGTGGGCTGTGAGTGGCTACACCTTC
d_gene: TRBD2; v_gene: TRBV12-5; abundance: .; j_gene: TRBJ2-1; CDR3aa: CASGFDAGALGEQFF; CDR3nt: TGTGCTAGTGGTTTTGATGCGGGAGCTCTTGGGGAGCAGTTCTTC
d_gene: TRBD1; v_gene: TRBV2; abundance: .; j_gene: TRBJ1-5; CDR3aa: CASRMTGDNQPQHF; CDR3nt: TGTGCCAGCAGGATGACAGGGGACAATCAGCCCCAGCATTTT
d_gene: .; v_gene: TRBV27; abundance: once; j_gene: TRBJ1-1; CDR3aa: CASSSFRIRNTEAFF; CDR3nt: TGTGCCAGCAGCTCGTTCCGAATTAGGAACACTGAAGCTTTCTTT
d_gene: .; v_gene: TRBV27; abundance: .; j_gene: TRBJ2-7; CDR3aa: CASSTGTITYEQYF; CDR3nt: TGTGCCAGCAGTACCGGGACAATTACCTACGAGCAGTACTTC
d_gene: TRBD1; v_gene: TRBV2; abundance: once; j_gene: TRBJ2-7; CDR3aa: CATTQGVTYEQYF; CDR3nt: TGTGCCACCACCCAGGGGGTGACCTACGAGCAGTACTTC
d_gene: .; v_gene: TRBV30; abundance: once; j_gene: TRBJ2-5; CDR3aa: CAWSVVGGETQYF; CDR3nt: TGTGCCTGGAGTGTGGTAGGCGGAGAGACCCAGTACTTC
d_gene: .; v_gene: TRBV4-1; abundance: .; j_gene: TRBJ1-1; CDR3aa: CASSQFRANTEAFF; CDR3nt: TGCGCCAGCAGCCAATTCAGGGCCAACACTGAAGCTTTCTTT
d_gene: .; v_gene: TRBV19; abundance: few; j_gene: TRBJ1-2; CDR3aa: CASSIAAANYGYTF; CDR3nt: TGTGCCAGTAGTATCGCGGCAGCTAACTATGGCTACACCTTC
d_gene: TRBD1; v_gene: TRBV5-1; abundance: .; j_gene: TRBJ2-1; CDR3aa: CASSWDRGDEQFF; CDR3nt: TGCGCCAGCAGCTGGGACAGGGGAGATGAGCAGTTCTTC
d_gene: .; v_gene: TRBV19; abundance: .; j_gene: TRBJ2-1; CDR3aa: CASSISGLNNEQFF; CDR3nt: TGTGCCAGTAGTATATCGGGGTTAAACAATGAGCAGTTCTTC
d_gene: TRBD2; v_gene: TRBV2; abundance: .; j_gene: TRBJ2-5; CDR3aa: CASSAPGGWETQYF; CDR3nt: TGTGCCAGCAGTGCCCCGGGGGGATGGGAGACCCAGTACTTC
d_gene: .; v_gene: TRBV6-1; abundance: .; j_gene: TRBJ1-5; CDR3aa: CASSWTEGEQPQHF; CDR3nt: TGTGCCAGCAGTTGGACAGAGGGAGAACAGCCCCAGCATTTT
d_gene: .; v_gene: TRBV6-5; abundance: .; j_gene: TRBJ2-7; CDR3aa: CASRGRFYEQYF; CDR3nt: TGTGCCAGCAGGGGCCGTTTCTACGAGCAGTACTTC
d_gene: TRBD1; v_gene: TRBV7-2; abundance: .; j_gene: TRBJ1-3; CDR3aa: CASSWGTGMNLGTGNTIYF; CDR3nt: TGTGCCAGCAGCTGGGGGACAGGAATGAACCTAGGAACTGGAAACACCATATATTTT
d_gene: .; v_gene: TRBV10-3; abundance: .; j_gene: TRBJ1-5; CDR3aa: CAISSNNQPQHF; CDR3nt: TGTGCCATCAGTTCAAACAATCAGCCCCAGCATTTT
d_gene: TRBD1; v_gene: TRBV2; abundance: .; j_gene: TRBJ1-1; CDR3aa: CASSEALGQGPTEAFF; CDR3nt: TGTGCCAGCAGTGAAGCGCTGGGACAGGGGCCCACTGAAGCTTTCTTT
d_gene: .; v_gene: TRBV5-1; abundance: .; j_gene: TRBJ2-7; CDR3aa: CASSGGGVYEQYF; CDR3nt: TGCGCCAGCAGTGGGGGGGGCGTCTACGAGCAGTACTTC
d_gene: .; v_gene: TRBV5-4; abundance: .; j_gene: TRBJ2-5; CDR3aa: CASSPGTTKETQYF; CDR3nt: TGTGCCAGCAGCCCCGGGACAACCAAAGAGACCCAGTACTTC
d_gene: TRBD1; v_gene: TRBV25-1; abundance: .; j_gene: TRBJ2-7; CDR3aa: CASSETGTYEQYF; CDR3nt: TGTGCCAGCAGTGAGACAGGGACCTACGAGCAGTACTTC
d_gene: .; v_gene: TRBV4-3; abundance: few; j_gene: TRBJ2-7; CDR3aa: CASSQDVRGSYEQYF; CDR3nt: TGCGCCAGCAGCCAAGATGTACGGGGGTCCTACGAGCAGTACTTC
d_gene: .; v_gene: TRBV9; abundance: few; j_gene: TRBJ2-7; CDR3aa: CASSAGEGREQYF; CDR3nt: TGTGCCAGCAGCGCAGGAGAGGGGAGGGAGCAGTACTTC
d_gene: TRBD2; v_gene: TRBV9; abundance: .; j_gene: TRBJ2-1; CDR3aa: CASSAASGGYEQFF; CDR3nt: TGTGCCAGCAGCGCAGCTAGCGGGGGCTATGAGCAGTTCTTC
d_gene: TRBD2; v_gene: TRBV28; abundance: .; j_gene: TRBJ2-7; CDR3aa: CASTDSGRTSYEQYF; CDR3nt: TGTGCCAGCACCGATAGCGGGAGGACCTCCTACGAGCAGTACTTC
d_gene: TRBD2; v_gene: TRBV5-4; abundance: once; j_gene: TRBJ2-5; CDR3aa: CASSSQSSGGGQYQETQYF; CDR3nt: TGTGCCAGCAGTTCCCAGTCGTCCGGCGGGGGGCAGTACCAAGAGACCCAGTACTTC
d_gene: .; v_gene: TRBV7-2; abundance: .; j_gene: TRBJ1-2; CDR3aa: CASSLRQGGYGYTF; CDR3nt: TGTGCCAGCAGCTTACGGCAGGGCGGCTATGGCTACACCTTC
d_gene: TRBD1; v_gene: TRBV5-4; abundance: .; j_gene: TRBJ2-7; CDR3aa: CASSYRGPGEQYF; CDR3nt: TGTGCCAGCAGCTACAGGGGGCCGGGGGAGCAGTACTTC
d_gene: TRBD1; v_gene: TRBV6-1; abundance: few; j_gene: TRBJ1-2; CDR3aa: CASSAGQYYGYTF; CDR3nt: TGTGCCAGCAGTGCGGGACAGTACTATGGCTACACCTTC
d_gene: .; v_gene: TRBV5-4; abundance: .; j_gene: TRBJ2-1; CDR3aa: CASSLPNWNEQFF; CDR3nt: TGTGCCAGCAGCTTACCAAACTGGAATGAGCAGTTCTTC